Listed here are 29 T cell receptor beta chains from one sample, sequenced in a study of blood T cell repertoires in COVID-19. Sequenced by immunoSEQ multiplex PCR; TCRdb stores in-frame clones only, minus some. The sample has 65,000 or so clones, 75% to 80% seen once. Source material: peripheral blood. The receptors were sampled from a human donor in a cohort sampled during active COVID-19.

J is TRBJ1-2 and V is TRBV28; TRBD1 aligns across 7 bases. V shed 6 bases and J 5 bases; nucleotides not matched to a gene: 6. This CDR3 is 13 amino acids long. CDR1 is MDHEN, CDR2 SYDVKM, per germline. The CDR3 loop is CASRSGTVYGYTF. The CDR3 bases are TGTGCCAGCAGATCCGGGACAGTATATGGCTACACCTTC.

The gene calls are TRBV19 and TRBJ1-4, with D unresolved. The germline V gene encodes CDR1 LNHDA and CDR2 SQIVND (reference sequence). Trimming left V 7 bases short and J 6 bases short, with 15 bases between. The CDR3 runs 14 residues. The CDR3: CASKDSGSYEKLFF. The CDR3 DNA follows: TGTGCCAGTAAAGATAGTGGGAGTTATGAAAAACTGTTTTTT.

The sample holds one count of this clone. A junction end diverges from the germline sequence, so it may reflect a read error. The chain recombines TRBV30 with TRBJ1-1; D not certain. Per germline, CDR1 GTSNPN and CDR2 SVGIG (reference sequence). The CDR3 runs 13 residues. CDR3 coding DNA: TGTGCCTGGAGTGTATACCGGAACACTAAAGCTTTCTTT. Amino acid sequence: CAWSVYRNTKAFF.

The chain has TRBV6-2 or TRBV6-3 and TRBJ1-1, with 8 nucleotides matching TRBD1. The J segment lost 5 bases and the V segment lost 4 bases, leaving 3 bases of the junction unmatched. CDR1 is MNHEY, CDR2 SVGEGT, per germline. The CDR3 has 13 residues. The CDR3 nucleotides are TGTGCCAGCAGTTGGGACAGGATTACTGAAGCTTTCTTT. It is translated as CASSWDRITEAFF.

This rearrangement joins TRBV5-6 to TRBJ1-3; the D gene is possibly TRBD1 (5 bases). Germline CDR1 SGHDT, CDR2 YYEEEE. This CDR3 is built from 16 residues. V lost 2 bases, J lost 0 bases, and 12 bases lay in between. The DNA of the CDR3 is TGTGCCAGCAGCTTTGTGGGGCAACACTCTGGAAACACCATATATTTT. Translating it yields CASSFVGQHSGNTIYF.

This clone has only a few counts. The rearrangement links TRBV3-1 (or the pseudogene TRBV3-2) to TRBJ1-1; TRBD1 agrees at 8 bases. Germline values: CDR1 LGHDT, CDR2 YNNKEL (reference sequence). J lost 2 bases, V lost 1 base, and 6 bases had no gene match. The CDR3 covers 16 residues. In DNA form, the CDR3 reads TGTGCCAGCAGCCAAGGGACAGGGCGAGGTAACACTGAAGCTTTCTTT. This codes for CASSQGTGRGNTEAFF.

V and J are TRBV7-2 and TRBJ1-1; D call uncertain. Germline V gene data show CDR1 as SGHTA and CDR2 as FQGNSA. This CDR3 spans 16 amino acids. V dropped 6 bases and J dropped 0 bases, with 17 bases sitting between them. In nucleotides, the CDR3 is TGTGCCAGCAGACGATCCACTTCTTCAATGAACACTGAAGCTTTCTTT. As protein: CASRRSTSSMNTEAFF. The entire variable domain, with the rest obtained from reference TRBV7-2 and TRBJ1-1, is as follows: GAGVSQSPSNKVTEKGKDVELRCDPISGHTALYWYRQSLGQGLEFLIYFQGNSAPDKSGLPSDRFSAERTGGSVSTLTIQRTQQEDSAVYLCASRRSTSSMNTEAFFGQGTRLTVV.

The chain links TRBV19 to TRBJ1-1; D uncertain. V was trimmed by 3 bases and J by 1 base, leaving 12 bases between them. There are 15 residues in the CDR3. Germline CDR1 LNHDA, CDR2 SQIVND (reference sequence). CDR3 coding DNA: TGTGCCAGTAGTATTCTCGCGGTTGGGAACACTGAAGCTTTCTTT. Residues: CASSILAVGNTEAFF.

The chain uses TRBV19 and TRBJ1-1; the D gene is possibly TRBD1 (6 bases). Germline assignment: CDR1 LNHDA and CDR2 SQIVND (reference sequence). The CDR3 contains 13 residues. V was cut by 5 bases and J by 1 base, with 8 bases left in between. CDR3 protein: CASSLGQNTEAFF. Here the CDR3 DNA reads TGTGCCAGTAGTTTGGGACAGAACACTGAAGCTTTCTTT.

The V call is TRBV6-5, the J call TRBJ2-5; D gene uncertain. In germline, CDR1 is MNHEY, CDR2 SVGAGI. V was shortened by 6 bases and J by 2 bases, with 13 bases between the two germline ends. This CDR3 is built from 14 residues. For the CDR3, the DNA is TGTGCCAGCAGAGAGTCCTTAACTCAAGAGACCCAGTACTTC. Protein sequence: CASRESLTQETQYF.

The V call is TRBV7-9, the J call TRBJ1-2; 12 nucleotides align to TRBD1. Trimming removed 4 bases from V and 5 bases from J; junction bases left unmatched: 8. CDR3 length: 16 residues. Germline V lookup: CDR1 SEHNR, CDR2 FQNEAQ (reference sequence). This chain's CDR3 is CASSSGGTGGGYGYTF. The CDR3 region has the DNA TGTGCCAGCAGCTCCGGGGGGACAGGGGGCGGTTATGGCTACACCTTC.

The chain couples TRBV27 to TRBJ1-2; 10 bases align to TRBD1. V shed 6 bases and J 1 base; nucleotides not matched to a gene: 11. Germline CDR1 is MNHEY and CDR2 is SMNVEV (reference sequence). This CDR3 comprises 17 residues. The CDR3 here is CASRQTGTGAGNYGYTF. In nucleotides, the CDR3 is TGTGCCAGCAGACAAACCGGGACAGGGGCGGGTAACTATGGCTACACCTTC.

This sequence joins TRBV5-1 and TRBJ1-2; D ambiguous. The CDR3 is 13 residues long. The germline gives CDR1 SGHRS, CDR2 YFSETQ. Between the trimmed V and J ends, which lost 0 bases and 2 bases, there was a span of 5 bases. The CDR3: CASSLAVNYGYTF. CDR3 nucleotides: TGCGCCAGCAGCTTGGCCGTGAACTATGGCTACACCTTC.

The gene calls are TRBV5-5 and TRBJ2-6; D is undetermined. Germline CDR1 and CDR2: SGHKS and YYEKEE (reference sequence). The length of the CDR3 is 13 residues. V was clipped by 6 bases and J by 1 base, with 5 bases between them. The CDR3 DNA reads as TGTGCCAGCACTCTTTCTGGGGCCAACGTCCTGACTTTC. Translating it yields CASTLSGANVLTF.

The chain links TRBV7-2 to TRBJ1-2; D is perhaps TRBD1 (5 bases). Germline CDR1 SGHTA, CDR2 FQGNSA. The CDR3 is 17 residues long. Trimming pared 5 bases from V and 0 bases from J, leaving 19 bases between. CDR3 in amino acids: CASSPRGGDPSNYGYTF. The CDR3 region has the DNA TGTGCCAGCAGCCCCAGAGGAGGGGATCCCTCTAACTATGGCTACACCTTC.

J is TRBJ2-7 and V is TRBV7-2; 10 nucleotides line up with TRBD1. Germline assignment: CDR1 SGHTA and CDR2 FQGNSA. Trimming at V came to 5 bases and at J to 3 bases, leaving 7 bases not matched to a gene. The CDR3 runs to 15 residues. The CDR3 bases are TGTGCCAGCAGCCCGGACAGGGGGAATTTCTACGAGCAGTACTTC. The encoded protein is CASSPDRGNFYEQYF.

V and J are TRBV24-1 and TRBJ2-2; 7 bases match TRBD1. Germline values: CDR1 KGHDR, CDR2 SFDVKD. This CDR3 contains 17 residues. Germline trimming cut 4 bases from V and 6 bases from J; bases unmatched to any gene: 13. The CDR3 here is CATSDPRQGAFSGELFF. The CDR3 nucleotides read TGTGCCACCAGTGACCCTAGACAGGGTGCGTTCTCCGGGGAGCTGTTTTTT.

Written as DNA, the CDR3 is TGTGCCAGCAGCCGACAGGGGGCCTACGAGCAGTACTTC. Its protein product is CASSRQGAYEQYF. This chain connects TRBV7-8 to TRBJ2-7, with 9 bases identical to TRBD1. CDR3 length equals 13 residues. Losses at the gene ends were 5 bases for V and 2 bases for J; bases not matched to a gene: 1. Looked up from germline, CDR1 is SGHVS and CDR2 is FQNEAQ.

This rearrangement joins TRBV5-1 to TRBJ2-3; 7 nucleotides line up with TRBD1. This CDR3 spans 14 amino acids. V was pared by 4 bases and J by 3 bases, with 5 bases of the junction left unmatched. Germline loops: CDR1 SGHRS, CDR2 YFSETQ. CDR3 nucleotides: TGCGCCAGCAGCCCGGGACAGAAGACAGATACGCAGTATTTT. It specifies CASSPGQKTDTQYF.

This rearrangement joins TRBV7-9 to TRBJ2-3, with 8 bases identical to TRBD1. V shed 6 bases and J 1 base; nucleotides not matched to a gene: 12. This CDR3 comprises 17 residues. Germline V gene sequence: CDR1 SEHNR, CDR2 FQNEAQ (reference sequence). The CDR3 reads CASSSRPGTGGTDTQYF. The CDR3 DNA reads as TGTGCCAGCAGTTCCCGTCCCGGGACAGGAGGCACAGATACGCAGTATTTT.

The chain links TRBV5-1 to TRBJ2-3; TRBD2 matches at 8 bases. Per germline, CDR1 SGHRS and CDR2 YFSETQ. The CDR3 runs to 16 residues. The V gene end was trimmed by 4 bases and the J gene end by 6 bases; junction bases not matched to a gene: 13. The DNA of the CDR3 is TGCGCCAGCAGCCACCAGGGTCAGCGGGGGCGGGATACGCAGTATTTT. Its translation: CASSHQGQRGRDTQYF.

This chain links TRBV11-2 with TRBJ2-3; a weak D match, TRBD1 (5 bases). Germline CDR1 reads SGHAT; CDR2 reads FQNNGV. V dropped 2 bases and J dropped 3 bases, with 9 bases sitting between them. The CDR3 runs to 14 residues. This chain's CDR3 is CASSLSGLTDTQYF. The CDR3 DNA is TGTGCCAGCAGCTTATCAGGGTTAACAGATACGCAGTATTTT.

The chain joins TRBV9 to TRBJ1-2, with 10 bases identical to TRBD1. Germline CDR1 SGDLS, CDR2 YYNGEE. With 4 bases clipped from V and 5 bases from J, the junction kept 11 bases outside the gene matches. This CDR3 is 16 amino acids long. CDR3 nucleotide sequence: TGTGCCAGCAGCTTCCACGACAGGGGGCCTGGTTATGGCTACACCTTC. Encoded protein: CASSFHDRGPGYGYTF. The full variable domain, rest sourced from reference TRBV9 and TRBJ1-2, is DSGVTQTPKHLITATGQRVTLRCSPRSGDLSVYWYQQSLDQGLQFLIQYYNGEERAKGNILERFSAQQFPDLHSELNLSSLELGDSALYFCASSFHDRGPGYGYTFGSGTRLTVV.

The chain joins TRBV9 to TRBJ2-5, with D perhaps TRBD2 (5 bases). The CDR3 runs to 13 residues. Trimming left V 0 bases short and J 4 bases short, with 7 bases between. Per germline, CDR1 SGDLS and CDR2 YYNGEE. In DNA form, the CDR3 reads TGTGCCAGCAGCGTAGATGGGAGAGAGACCCAGTACTTC. Its protein is CASSVDGRETQYF.

The chain links TRBV6-5 to TRBJ1-4; 7 bases are shared with TRBD1. Trimming at V came to 7 bases and at J to 8 bases, leaving 10 bases not matched to a gene. In germline, CDR1 is MNHEY, CDR2 SVGAGI. The CDR3 runs 14 residues. The DNA of the CDR3 is TGTGCCAGCAAGAGACAGGGAGGTCCCGAAAAACTGTTTTTT. Translated, it gives CASKRQGGPEKLFF.

This clone was observed a single time. The chain recombines TRBV6-2 or TRBV6-3 with TRBJ2-2; 8 positions match TRBD1. V dropped 5 bases and J dropped 7; count of bases not matched to a gene: 9. The CDR3 has 15 residues. Germline loops: CDR1 MNHEY, CDR2 SVGEGT. CDR3 nucleotide sequence: TGTGCCAGCAGTCCGGACAGGGCGAAGCACGGGGAGCTGTTTTTT. Its protein product is CASSPDRAKHGELFF.

The chain links TRBV3-1 (or the pseudogene TRBV3-2) to TRBJ2-1, with D perhaps matching TRBD2 (7 bases). CDR3 length: 16 amino acids. V was clipped by 6 bases and J by 0 bases, with 15 bases between them. The germline CDR1 and CDR2 sequences are LGHDT and YNNKEL (reference sequence). The CDR3 DNA is TGTGCCAGCAGTCCCCTGGGGGGGGCCTCCTACAATGAGCAGTTCTTC. Amino acids: CASSPLGGASYNEQFF.

In DNA, the CDR3 is TGTGCCAGCAGTGAGACGGGCAGGGGCTATGGCTACACCTTC. It codes for CASSETGRGYGYTF. V is TRBV6-1 and J is TRBJ1-2, with a possible D match to TRBD1 (6 bases). The V and J ends lost 3 bases and 4 bases respectively, with 12 bases between them. The CDR3 sequence is 14 residues long. Looked up from germline, CDR1 is MNHNS and CDR2 is SASEGT.

The gene calls are TRBV7-8 and TRBJ2-3, with 14 bases that match TRBD2. CDR3 length: 15 residues. CDR1 and CDR2 from the germline V gene are SGHVS and FQNEAQ. The junction had 5 bases not matched to a gene; V was cut back by 5 bases and J by 7 bases. The CDR3 nucleotides are TGTGCCAGCAGCCCACGGACTAGCGGGGGGTATACGCAGTATTTT. Translating gives CASSPRTSGGYTQYF.